One and the same sample provided the 10 T cell receptor beta chains below, sequenced in a study of blood T cell repertoires in COVID-19. This table comes from immunoSEQ multiplex PCR, and its TCRdb copy is limited to in-frame clones, with some not included. The repertoire holds around 430,000 clones, with 88% as singletons. Input material: peripheral blood. All receptors derive from a woman between 45 and 65 years old with COVID-19, enrolled during active disease.

V gene TRBV13 combines with J gene TRBJ1-2; no reliable D call. Trimming took off 0 bases at V and 0 bases at J, with 5 bases between the two ends. The CDR3 consists of 14 residues. Germline CDR1 is PRHDT and CDR2 is FYEKMQ (reference sequence). CDR3 sequence: CASSLGASNYGYTF. In nucleotides, the CDR3 is TGTGCCAGCAGCTTAGGAGCTTCTAACTATGGCTACACCTTC.

This clone was observed a few times. CDR3 loop: CASSRGTGTNTEAFF. In DNA, the CDR3 is TGCGCCAGCAGCAGGGGGACAGGGACGAACACTGAAGCTTTCTTT. The rearrangement links TRBV5-1 to TRBJ1-1; 9 bases match TRBD1. The CDR3 totals 15 residues. V lost 4 bases and J lost 1; bases outside the gene matches: 5. Germline V gene sequence: CDR1 SGHRS, CDR2 YFSETQ. The variable domain in full, with the rest retrieved from reference TRBV5-1 and TRBJ1-1, is KAGVTQTPRYLIKTRGQQVTLSCSPISGHRSVSWYQQTPGQGLQFLFEYFSETQRNKGNFPGRFSGRQFSNSRSEMNVSTLELGDSALYLCASSRGTGTNTEAFFGQGTRLTVV.

The genes are TRBV9 and TRBJ1-1; 8 bases line up with TRBD1. Germline trimming cut 4 bases from V and 5 bases from J; bases unmatched to any gene: 7. The CDR3 consists of 14 residues. Germline assignment: CDR1 SGDLS and CDR2 YYNGEE. CDR3 loop: CASSLTGGETEAFF. DNA for the CDR3: TGTGCCAGCAGCTTAACAGGGGGGGAGACTGAAGCTTTCTTT.

This clone was detected once. The chain carries TRBV27 and TRBJ2-1; 9 bases are shared with TRBD2. The CDR3 runs to 12 residues. The J segment lost 9 bases and the V segment lost 5 bases, leaving 2 bases of the junction unmatched. CDR1 is MNHEY and CDR2 is SMNVEV in the germline V gene (reference sequence). CDR3 in amino acids: CASSGLASEQFF. CDR3 bases: TGTGCCAGCAGTGGACTAGCGAGTGAGCAGTTCTTC.

A note on this clone: The same CDR3 arises from other DNA sequences in this sample as well. In nucleotides, the CDR3 is TGTGCCAGCAGCCTCGGGACAGGAGCAGAAGCTTTCTTT. It codes for CASSLGTGAEAFF. The V call is TRBV5-6, the J call TRBJ1-1; 8 nucleotides line up with TRBD1. The V gene's germline CDR1 is SGHDT and CDR2 YYEEEE. Trimming at V came to 4 bases and at J to 8 bases, leaving 7 bases not matched to a gene. This CDR3 is 13 amino acids long.

The rearrangement links TRBV27 to TRBJ2-3, with 7 nucleotides matching TRBD2. The V gene end was trimmed by 3 bases and the J gene end by 1 base; junction bases not matched to a gene: 1. Germline V gene sequence: CDR1 MNHEY, CDR2 SMNVEV (reference sequence). The CDR3 is made up of 14 amino acids. The CDR3 DNA follows: TGTGCCAGCAGTTTGGGGAGGGGCACAGATACGCAGTATTTT. Translating it yields CASSLGRGTDTQYF.

The chain links TRBV7-6 to TRBJ2-1, with 7 bases lining up with TRBD2. Trimming at V came to 5 bases and at J to 9 bases, leaving 13 bases not matched to a gene. The CDR3 loop spans 15 amino acids. Germline V gene lookup returns CDR1 SGHVS and CDR2 FNYEAQ. The chain's CDR3 is CASSAGLVTGGEQFF. In DNA form, the CDR3 reads TGTGCCAGCAGCGCCGGACTAGTAACCGGGGGTGAGCAGTTCTTC.

The chain couples TRBV12-3 or TRBV12-4 to TRBJ2-7, with TRBD1 matching over 8 bases. Trimming at V came to 6 bases and at J to 3 bases, leaving 4 bases not matched to a gene. The CDR3 contains 13 residues. CDR3 DNA sequence: TGTGCCAGCAGCCCCGGGACAGGCTACGAGCAGTACTTC. It codes for CASSPGTGYEQYF.

This chain uses TRBV2 with TRBJ1-4; TRBD1 might be the D (5 bases). Trimming shortened V by 1 base and J by 6 bases, and 12 bases separated the two germline ends. The CDR3 covers 15 residues. Germline V gene lookup returns CDR1 SNHLY and CDR2 FYNNEI. The CDR3 loop is CASSEGQLLYEKLFF. The DNA for the CDR3 is TGTGCCAGCAGTGAAGGACAGTTACTTTATGAAAAACTGTTTTTT.

The chain has TRBV29-1 and TRBJ1-2, with TRBD1 as a possible D gene (6 bases). V dropped 7 bases and J dropped 0 bases, with 9 bases sitting between them. CDR1 and CDR2 from the germline V gene are SQVTM and ANQGSEA. This CDR3 comprises 12 residues. The CDR3 region has the DNA TGCAGCGCGACAGGCGCTAACTATGGCTACACCTTC. Translating it yields CSATGANYGYTF.